This T cell receptor (beta chain) was recovered during a study of human thymus T cells. The study, taken as a whole, reports: Related research reported highly overlapping thymic repertoires among unrelated individuals. Biased V and J segment usage appeared in thymus and peripheral blood.

Trimming took 4 bases from V and 4 from J, leaving 10 bases between them. Germline assignment: CDR1 SNHLY and CDR2 FYNNEI. This CDR3 has 14 residues. Thymus tissue for the work was resected from patients undergoing corrective heart surgery. Healthy Finnish infants undergoing corrective surgery for congenital heart defects provided the donor material. Sequencing was performed with immunoSEQ multiplex PCR; in TCRdb, only in-frame clones are kept and a portion is missing. The sample lists roughly 120,000 clones; more than 90% were seen once. This clone was detected only a few times. Its target is not known.

The chain has TRBV2 and TRBJ1-4, with D unclear. Sequences were obtained from thymus tissue. The sequence was obtained from a boy under two years old with a congenital heart defect but otherwise immunologically healthy. CDR3 nucleotide sequence: TGTGCCAGCAGTGTCCCGGAGCTTAATGAAAAACTGTTTTTT. It specifies CASSVPELNEKLFF.